Many counts were recorded for the clone carrying this TCR beta chain. Its antigen remains unidentified. The data were obtained in a study of T cells in Graves' hyperthyroidism and ophthalmopathy. Across the whole study: At initial diagnosis, before any treatment had begun, peripheral blood was obtained. Overall study findings and caveats: Peripheral blood also featured most of the thyroid clonotypes expanded above 0.001.

Stable Graves' hyperthyroidism meant no ophthalmopathy progression within 18 months. Recently diagnosed hyperthyroidism of less than 2 months' duration affected patients aged 18 to 65. Amplified regions were TCR beta CDR3 sequences from RNA transcripts. The TCR CDR3 was amplified in a first-round RT-PCR using the HTBI primer set. TCRdb itself ran the multiplex PCR reads through MiXCR, one entry per CDR3 protein. The table lists around 340,000 distinct CDR3 sequences, roughly 20% of them singletons. The receptor was isolated from a woman aged 45 to 65 with Graves' hyperthyroidism. Sample: blood.

CDR3: CSACRDSCYSNQPQHF. As DNA, the CDR3 is TGCAGTGCTTGCCGGGACAGCTGTTATAGCAATCAGCCCCAGCATTTT. The genes are TRBV20-1 and TRBJ1-5; 7 bases map to TRBD1. Trimming removed 5 bases from V and 0 bases from J; junction bases left unmatched: 10. Germline V lookup: CDR1 DFQATT, CDR2 SNEGSKA (reference sequence). There are 16 residues in the CDR3.